A selection of T cell receptor beta chains follows, all from one sample in a study of T cell repertoires in cytomegalovirus infection. TCRdb used MiXCR to reprocess the reads, holding one entry per CDR3 protein. Here the sample spans a few hundred thousand distinct CDR3 sequences, roughly 46% being singletons. Their target antigens are unknown. This specimen was cultured PBMCs, taken from culture after CMV antigen stimulation. Receptors were obtained from a human donor in good health (CMV status not recorded). Some clones in this sample may be carry-over from other donors' samples. Each CDR3 is given with its conserved first and last residue. D genes are given only for firm matches. Part of the rows lack a size; the others show once, few, many or a class for expanded clones.

v_gene	abundance	j_gene	d_gene	CDR3aa	CDR3nt
TRBV4-3	.	TRBJ2-7	.	CASSQGRRWVPYEQYF	TGCGCCAGCAGCCAAGGGCGCCGGTGGGTCCCTTACGAGCAGTACTTC
TRBV7-8	.	TRBJ2-5	.	CASSLGPYVETQYF	TGTGCCAGCAGCTTAGGCCCATATGTAGAGACCCAGTACTTC
TRBV7-2	many	TRBJ2-3	.	CASSPFSTDTQYF	TGTGCCAGCAGCCCGTTTAGCACAGATACGCAGTATTTT
TRBV7-2	many	TRBJ2-3	.	CASSFQGLTDTQYF	TGTGCCAGCAGCTTCCAGGGACTCACAGATACGCAGTATTTT
TRBV15	.	TRBJ2-5	.	CATSRGLVGGTIQETQDF	TGTGCCACCAGCAGAGGCCTAGTGGGGGGCACAATCCAAGAGACCCAGGACTTC
TRBV7-2	few	TRBJ2-7	TRBD2	CASSLLAGGDEQYF	TGTGCCAGCAGCTTATTAGCGGGGGGTGACGAGCAGTACTTC
TRBV12-3/TRBV12-4	.	TRBJ1-1	.	CASRVAVGGNTEAFF	TGTGCCAGCAGAGTTGCGGTTGGGGGGAACACTGAAGCTTTCTTT
TRBV5-4	.	TRBJ2-7	TRBD1	CASSHGQGEIDEQYF	TGTGCCAGCAGCCATGGACAGGGGGAAATCGACGAGCAGTACTTC
TRBV6-5	.	TRBJ2-2	.	CASSYSWASVHNTGELFF	TGTGCCAGCAGTTACTCATGGGCTAGCGTACATAACACCGGGGAGCTGTTTTTT
TRBV7-2	few	TRBJ2-7	.	CASSLSRNGAYEQYF	TGTGCCAGCAGCTTAAGCCGCAACGGGGCCTACGAGCAGTACTTC
TRBV11-2	few	TRBJ2-3	.	CASSLDPRTDTQYF	TGTGCCAGCAGCTTAGATCCCCGCACAGATACGCAGTATTTT
TRBV7-2	few	TRBJ2-1	TRBD1	CASSPLWQGARNEQFF	TGTGCCAGCAGCCCCCTGTGGCAGGGGGCAAGAAATGAGCAGTTCTTC
TRBV7-8	.	TRBJ1-5	TRBD1	CASSSSTGVGQPQHF	TGTGCCAGCAGCTCATCGACAGGGGTCGGCCAGCCCCAGCATTTT
TRBV4-1	.	TRBJ2-3	.	CASSPDLRADTQYF	TGCGCCAGCAGCCCAGATCTTAGGGCAGATACGCAGTATTTT
TRBV10-3	.	TRBJ2-7	.	CAISESLEDEQYF	TGTGCCATCAGTGAGTCCCTGGAGGACGAGCAGTACTTC
TRBV5-5	many	TRBJ2-3	.	CASSSNTDTQYF	TGTGCCAGCAGCTCTAACACAGATACGCAGTATTTT
TRBV6-1	.	TRBJ2-5	.	CASSGPGGETQYF	TGTGCCAGCAGTGGACCAGGAGGCGAGACCCAGTACTTC
TRBV11-1	few	TRBJ2-1	.	CASSLALGGASSYNEQFF	TGTGCCAGCAGCTTAGCCCTGGGGGGGGCGAGCTCCTACAATGAGCAGTTCTTC
TRBV7-6	few	TRBJ1-4	.	CASSPQTFEKLFF	TGTGCCAGCAGCCCCCAGACGTTTGAAAAACTGTTTTTT
TRBV6-8	.	TRBJ1-2	.	CASSGDGGGYGYTF	TGTGCCAGCAGTGGGGACGGGGGAGGCTATGGCTACACCTTC
TRBV7-2	.	TRBJ2-7	.	CASSLVLRSAKAYEQYF	TGTGCCAGCAGCTTAGTTTTGCGGTCGGCGAAGGCCTACGAGCAGTACTTC
TRBV7-2	few	TRBJ2-3	TRBD1	CASSDQDRFDTQYF	TGTGCCAGCAGCGACCAGGACAGGTTTGATACGCAGTATTTT
TRBV12-5	.	TRBJ2-7	.	CASGSLRRVCYYEQYF	TGTGCTAGTGGTTCCCTCCGCCGAGTATGCTACTACGAGCAGTACTTC
TRBV11-2	.	TRBJ2-5	TRBD2	CASSASGAQETQYF	TGTGCCAGCAGCGCTAGCGGAGCTCAAGAGACCCAGTACTTC
TRBV12-3/TRBV12-4	.	TRBJ2-3	TRBD2	CASTLAGRTDTQYF	TGTGCCAGCACACTAGCGGGACGCACAGATACGCAGTATTTT
TRBV7-2	few	TRBJ2-5	TRBD2	CASSLELAGGWETQYF	TGTGCCAGCAGCTTAGAACTAGCGGGGGGGTGGGAGACCCAGTACTTC
TRBV11-2	few	TRBJ2-5	.	CASSPWKTGTQYF	TGTGCCAGCAGCCCGTGGAAAACGGGGACCCAGTACTTC
TRBV27	.	TRBJ1-2	TRBD1	CASRSRQGDYGYTF	TGTGCCAGCAGGAGCCGACAGGGGGACTATGGCTACACCTTC
TRBV11-3	.	TRBJ2-1	.	CASSLEATGLDGPYNEQFF	TGTGCCAGCAGCTTAGAGGCGACAGGACTAGATGGACCCTACAATGAGCAGTTCTTC
TRBV5-4	.	TRBJ2-1	TRBD2	CASSALAGGLGDEQFF	TGTGCCAGCAGCGCCCTAGCGGGAGGGCTTGGGGATGAGCAGTTCTTC
TRBV7-8	.	TRBJ2-3	TRBD2	CASSLAYFSGLAGGDTQYF	TGTGCCAGCAGCTTAGCGTACTTCTCGGGACTAGCGGGAGGAGATACGCAGTATTTT
TRBV7-9	.	TRBJ2-2	.	CASTVGELFF	TGTGCCAGCACTGTCGGGGAGCTGTTTTTT
TRBV6-1	.	TRBJ2-7	.	CASSAGTATYEQYF	TGTGCCAGCAGTGCCGGGACCGCTACATACGAGCAGTACTTC
TRBV7-8	.	TRBJ2-2	.	CASHPAGGPNTGELFF	TGTGCCAGCCACCCAGCCGGCGGGCCGAACACCGGGGAGCTGTTTTTT
TRBV7-8	few	TRBJ2-7	.	CASSLLGRPYEQYF	TGTGCCAGCAGCTTATTGGGTCGTCCCTACGAGCAGTACTTC
TRBV12-3/TRBV12-4	.	TRBJ1-5	TRBD1	CASRRQGRSNQPQHF	TGTGCCAGCAGGAGACAGGGACGGAGCAATCAGCCCCAGCATTTT
TRBV6-2/TRBV6-3	few	TRBJ2-5	TRBD2	CASRTRLAGDYQETQYF	TGTGCCAGCAGAACCCGGTTAGCGGGGGACTACCAAGAGACCCAGTACTTC
TRBV28	.	TRBJ2-3	.	CASSYPTPDTQYF	TGTGCCAGCAGTTACCCGACCCCAGATACGCAGTATTTT
TRBV3-1	.	TRBJ2-7	.	CASSHHLREQYF	TGTGCCAGCAGCCACCACCTACGGGAGCAGTACTTC
TRBV20-1	.	TRBJ1-1	TRBD1	CSARDRAVNTEAFF	TGCAGTGCTCGGGACAGAGCTGTGAACACTGAAGCTTTCTTT
TRBV3-1	.	TRBJ1-4	.	CASSHNLGPGGEKLFF	TGTGCCAGCAGCCATAATCTCGGGCCAGGAGGTGAAAAACTGTTTTTT
TRBV7-2	.	TRBJ2-3	TRBD2	CASGLAGVTDTQYF	TGTGCCAGCGGACTAGCGGGAGTCACAGATACGCAGTATTTT
TRBV2	.	TRBJ2-7	.	CASSPGGGDEQYF	TGTGCCAGCTCTCCTGGGGGGGGCGACGAGCAGTACTTC
TRBV7-8	few	TRBJ2-5	.	CASRGSETQYF	TGTGCCAGCAGGGGTTCAGAGACCCAGTACTTC
TRBV19	few	TRBJ2-5	.	CASSPTVGRVQTQYF	TGTGCCAGTAGTCCCACCGTTGGCAGGGTTCAGACCCAGTACTTC
TRBV7-2	many	TRBJ2-1	.	CASSFLLGQGEQFF	TGTGCCAGCAGCTTCCTATTGGGTCAGGGTGAGCAGTTCTTC
TRBV4-1	once	TRBJ2-5	.	CASSHDSAKTQYF	TGCGCCAGCAGCCATGACAGTGCGAAGACCCAGTACTTC
TRBV12-3/TRBV12-4	.	TRBJ2-1	.	CASTPGPSYNEQFF	TGTGCCAGCACCCCAGGGCCCTCCTACAATGAGCAGTTCTTC
TRBV7-2	.	TRBJ1-2	.	CASTLMGANYGYTF	TGTGCCAGCACCCTGATGGGGGCCAACTATGGCTACACCTTC
TRBV7-9	.	TRBJ2-2	.	CASSRTHGVATGELFF	TGTGCCAGCAGTAGGACCCATGGGGTAGCGACCGGGGAGCTGTTTTTT
TRBV7-8	.	TRBJ1-2	.	CASSLVWGGYTF	TGTGCCAGCAGCTTAGTATGGGGCGGCTACACCTTC
TRBV6-2/TRBV6-3	.	TRBJ1-5	.	CASSYLKTFQPQHF	TGTGCCAGCAGTTACCTCAAGACTTTTCAGCCCCAGCATTTT
TRBV20-1	.	TRBJ1-2	.	CSARDSRGSLYGYTF	TGCAGTGCTAGAGATTCTCGAGGAAGTCTCTATGGCTACACCTTC
TRBV7-6	few	TRBJ2-7	.	CASSRTQGFYEQYF	TGTGCCAGCAGCCGGACCCAGGGTTTCTACGAGCAGTACTTC
TRBV12-3/TRBV12-4	few	TRBJ1-3	.	CASSPRGGSGPPSGNTIYF	TGTGCCAGCAGCCCAAGGGGGGGGTCAGGGCCTCCCTCTGGAAACACCATATATTTT